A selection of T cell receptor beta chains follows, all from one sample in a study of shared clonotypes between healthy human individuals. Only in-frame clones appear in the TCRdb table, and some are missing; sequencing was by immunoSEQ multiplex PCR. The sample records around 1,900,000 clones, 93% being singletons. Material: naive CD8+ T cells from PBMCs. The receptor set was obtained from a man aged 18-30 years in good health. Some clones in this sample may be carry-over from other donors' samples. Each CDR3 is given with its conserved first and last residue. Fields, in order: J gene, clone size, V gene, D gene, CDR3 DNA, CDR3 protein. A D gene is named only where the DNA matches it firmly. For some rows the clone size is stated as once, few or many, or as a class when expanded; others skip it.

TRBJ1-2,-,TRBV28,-,TGTGCCAGCAGTTACCCGTCTTATGGCTACACCTTC,CASSYPSYGYTF
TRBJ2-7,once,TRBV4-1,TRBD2,TGCGCCAGCAGCCAAAGACTAGCGGGAGGGTCCTACGAGCAGTACTTC,CASSQRLAGGSYEQYF
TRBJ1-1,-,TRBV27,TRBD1,TGTGCCAGCAGTTTCCTACCGGGACAGGGCCCGAACACTGAAGCTTTCTTT,CASSFLPGQGPNTEAFF
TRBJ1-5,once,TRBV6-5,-,TGTGCCAGCAGCTTCAAGGGGTTCGGTCAGCCCCAGCATTTT,CASSFKGFGQPQHF
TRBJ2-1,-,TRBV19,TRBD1,TGTGCCACCAGACAGGGGCTACTCTTCTTC,CATRQGLLFF
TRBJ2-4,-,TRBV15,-,TGTGCCACCAGCAGGCGGGACTGGCTTCAGTACTTC,CATSRRDWLQYF
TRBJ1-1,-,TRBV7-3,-,TGTGCCAGCCGTGGGAGTGCTGAAGCTTTCTTT,CASRGSAEAFF
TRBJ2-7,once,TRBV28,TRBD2,TGTGCCAGCCAACCGGACCTAGCGGGATCCTACGAGCAGTACTTC,CASQPDLAGSYEQYF
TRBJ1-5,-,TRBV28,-,TGTGCCAGCAGTTTAGGGGGCTGGAGCAATCAGCCCCAGCATTTT,CASSLGGWSNQPQHF
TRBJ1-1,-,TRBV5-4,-,TGTGCCAGCAGCTTGGACATCTTGAACACTGAAGCTTTCTTT,CASSLDILNTEAFF
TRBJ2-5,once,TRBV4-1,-,TGCGCCAGCAGCCCCCCCGGAGAGACCCAGTACTTC,CASSPPGETQYF
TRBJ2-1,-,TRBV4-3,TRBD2,TGCGCCAGCAGTCCTATAGCGGGAGAGTACAATGAGCAGTTCTTC,CASSPIAGEYNEQFF
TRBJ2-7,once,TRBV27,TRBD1,TGTGCCAGCAGTCTACGACAGGGGAGGAGCGAGCAGTACTTC,CASSLRQGRSEQYF
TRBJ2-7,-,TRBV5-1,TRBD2,TGCGCCAGCACCGAAGGGACTAGCGGGGCATACGAGCAGTACTTC,CASTEGTSGAYEQYF
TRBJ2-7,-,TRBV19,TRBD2,TGTGCCAGTAGTATTTTTGGGGTAGCGGGAAAGAACGAGCAGTACTTC,CASSIFGVAGKNEQYF
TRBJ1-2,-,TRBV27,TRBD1,TGTGCCAGCAGTTTGGCCAGGGGGCACGGCTATGGCTACACCTTC,CASSLARGHGYGYTF
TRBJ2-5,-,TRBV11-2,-,TGTGCCAGCAGCTTAGAGCCAGCGGGCTCCGTGGAGACCCAGTACTTC,CASSLEPAGSVETQYF
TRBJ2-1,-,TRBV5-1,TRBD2,TGCGCCAGCAGCCCACCAGCCGTTGGTAGCGGGCCCGGGCCCTACAATGAGCAGTTCTTC,CASSPPAVGSGPGPYNEQFF
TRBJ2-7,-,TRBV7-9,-,TGTGCCAGCAGCCAGGGGCCGGTGGCTGAGCAGTACTTC,CASSQGPVAEQYF
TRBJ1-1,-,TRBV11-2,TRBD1,TGTGCCAGCAGCTTAGTGGCAGGGGGCAGGCCTGAAGCTTTCTTT,CASSLVAGGRPEAFF